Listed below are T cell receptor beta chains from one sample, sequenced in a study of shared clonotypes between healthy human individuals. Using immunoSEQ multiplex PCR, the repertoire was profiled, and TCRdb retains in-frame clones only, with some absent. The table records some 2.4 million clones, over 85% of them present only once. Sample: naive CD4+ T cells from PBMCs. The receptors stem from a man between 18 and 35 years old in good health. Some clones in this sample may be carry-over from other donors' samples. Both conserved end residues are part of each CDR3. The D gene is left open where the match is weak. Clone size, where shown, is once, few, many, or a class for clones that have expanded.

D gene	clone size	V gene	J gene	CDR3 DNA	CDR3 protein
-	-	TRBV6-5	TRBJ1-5	TGTGCCAGCAGTTACACCGAAGGGGGCAATCAGCCCCAGCATTTT	CASSYTEGGNQPQHF
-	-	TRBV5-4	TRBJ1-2	TGTGCCAGCAGCTTGGCGGCAGGGTCAAACTATGGCTACACCTTC	CASSLAAGSNYGYTF
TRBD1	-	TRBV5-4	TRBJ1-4	TGTGCCAGCAGCTTAGGGGGCCACCAATCCGAAAAACTGTTTTTT	CASSLGGHQSEKLFF
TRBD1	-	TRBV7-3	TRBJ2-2	TGTGCCAGCAGCGCCGGACAGGCCCGGGAGCTGTTTTTT	CASSAGQARELFF
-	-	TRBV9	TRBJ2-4	TGTGCCAGCGGGTCAGGGCACCAAAACATTCAGTACTTC	CASGSGHQNIQYF
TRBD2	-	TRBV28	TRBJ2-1	TGTGCCAGCTGCGCCGGGACTAGCTACAATGAGCAGTTCTTC	CASCAGTSYNEQFF
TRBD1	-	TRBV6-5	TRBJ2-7	TGTGCCAGTAATGGAAGGGACAGACCCTACGAGCAGTACTTC	CASNGRDRPYEQYF
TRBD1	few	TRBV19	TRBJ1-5	TGTGCCAGCGTCTCTATAGACAGGGATCAGCCCCAGCATTTT	CASVSIDRDQPQHF
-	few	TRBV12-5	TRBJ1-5	TGTGCTAGTGGTTTGGACGGCCAGCCCCAGCATTTT	CASGLDGQPQHF
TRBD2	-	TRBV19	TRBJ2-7	TGTGCCAGTAGTATAGCCTATCTAGCGGGAGGCAACTACGAGCAGTACTTC	CASSIAYLAGGNYEQYF
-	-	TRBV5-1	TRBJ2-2	TGCGCCAGCAGCTTTCCAGGGGAGCTGTTTTTT	CASSFPGELFF
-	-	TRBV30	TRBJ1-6	TGTGCCTGGAGTGGTACAGCCCCGGAGGGATCCCTCCACTTT	CAWSGTAPEGSLHF
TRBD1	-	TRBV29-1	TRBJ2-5	TGCAGCAGCAGGGACAGTCTGGCGACCCAGTACTTC	CSSRDSLATQYF
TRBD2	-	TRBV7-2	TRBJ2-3	TGTGCCAGCAGCTCTGGCCAGCCGGGAGGTACGCAGTATTTT	CASSSGQPGGTQYF
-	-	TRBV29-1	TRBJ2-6	TGCAGCGTGGCCCCCTTGTACTCTGGGGCCAACGTCCTGACTTTC	CSVAPLYSGANVLTF
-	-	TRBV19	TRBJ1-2	TGTGCCAGTAGTATAGCAGAAGGGGAATCCTATGGCTACACCTTC	CASSIAEGESYGYTF
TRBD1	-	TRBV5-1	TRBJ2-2	TGCGCCAGCCAGAATTCCGGGACAGGGAACACCGGGGAGCTGTTTTTT	CASQNSGTGNTGELFF
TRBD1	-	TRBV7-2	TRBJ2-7	TGTGCCAGCAGCATACAGGGGGCTCATTACGAGCAGTACTTC	CASSIQGAHYEQYF
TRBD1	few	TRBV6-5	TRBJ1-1	TGTGCCAGCAGCCAGGGACAGAAAGCTTTCTTT	CASSQGQKAFF
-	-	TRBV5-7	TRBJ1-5	TGTGCCAGCAGCTTCAGACTCGGGCAGCCCCAGCATTTT	CASSFRLGQPQHF
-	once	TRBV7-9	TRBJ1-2	TGTGCCAGCAGTTTCTCCGGGTCGGAGGGCTTCGGCTACACCTTC	CASSFSGSEGFGYTF
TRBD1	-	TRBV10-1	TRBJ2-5	TGCGCCAGCAGTCGGACAGGAGGAGAGACCCAGTACTTC	CASSRTGGETQYF